These T cell receptor beta chains were read from a single sample in a study of T cell responses to AZD1222 COVID-19 vaccine. The table came from immunoSEQ multiplex PCR; TCRdb's copy has only in-frame clones and leaves some out. The repertoire includes about 150,000 clones, approximately 92% of them detected once, and approximately 6.8% sits in the top ten. The material sequenced was peripheral blood, taken 28 days after the second AZD1222 dose. The source is an adult who received the AZD1222 COVID-19 vaccine. The CDR3 runs from the conserved cysteine through the conserved F or W. A D gene is named only where the DNA matches it firmly. Part of the rows lack a size; the others show once, few, many or a class for expanded clones.

D: NA; J: TRBJ1-2; size: once; V: TRBV12-5; CDR3: CASGWESHGYTF; DNA: TGTGCTAGTGGTTGGGAGTCTCATGGCTACACCTTC
D: TRBD1; J: TRBJ1-2; size: NA; V: TRBV2; CDR3: CASRDRSLYGYTF; DNA: TGTGCCAGCAGGGACAGGTCACTCTATGGCTACACCTTC
D: NA; J: TRBJ1-2; size: NA; V: TRBV3-1/TRBV3-2; CDR3: CASSQIRSNYGYTF; DNA: TGTGCCAGCAGCCAAATCCGTTCTAACTATGGCTACACCTTC
D: TRBD1; J: TRBJ1-6; size: NA; V: TRBV10-3; CDR3: CAISEPGQGLISALHF; DNA: TGTGCCATCAGTGAACCGGGACAGGGTCTGATTTCGGCCCTCCACTTT
D: NA; J: TRBJ1-1; size: NA; V: TRBV19; CDR3: CASAVRNTEAFF; DNA: TGTGCCAGCGCAGTAAGGAACACTGAAGCTTTCTTT
D: NA; J: TRBJ1-5; size: NA; V: TRBV27; CDR3: CASSGAGNQPQHF; DNA: TGTGCCAGTTCGGGGGCAGGCAATCAGCCCCAGCATTTT
D: TRBD2; J: TRBJ2-3; size: few; V: TRBV7-7; CDR3: CASSSTGSSGDTQYF; DNA: TGTGCTAGCAGCTCCACAGGGTCTAGCGGGGATACGCAGTATTTT
D: NA; J: TRBJ1-5; size: NA; V: TRBV5-8; CDR3: CASRRGLNHNQPQHF; DNA: TGTGCCAGCAGGCGGGGACTTAACCATAATCAGCCCCAGCATTTT
D: NA; J: TRBJ1-5; size: NA; V: TRBV5-5; CDR3: CASSRLDTVWQPQHF; DNA: TGTGCCAGCAGTCGTTTAGACACCGTTTGGCAGCCCCAGCATTTT
D: TRBD2; J: TRBJ2-7; size: NA; V: TRBV28; CDR3: CASSPTSGGYEQYF; DNA: TGTGCCAGCAGCCCCACTAGCGGGGGCTACGAGCAGTACTTC
D: NA; J: TRBJ1-1; size: NA; V: TRBV5-4; CDR3: CASSRDFTLSRTEAFF; DNA: TGTGCCAGCAGCCGGGACTTCACATTGTCGAGGACTGAAGCTTTCTTT
D: TRBD2; J: TRBJ2-2; size: NA; V: TRBV18; CDR3: CASKTSGGPNTGELFF; DNA: TGTGCCAGCAAGACTAGCGGGGGGCCGAACACCGGGGAGCTGTTTTTT
D: NA; J: TRBJ2-2; size: NA; V: TRBV9; CDR3: CASSVGVGDRDGGELFF; DNA: TGTGCCAGCAGCGTAGGGGTGGGGGACCGTGATGGCGGGGAGCTGTTTTTT
D: NA; J: TRBJ1-5; size: NA; V: TRBV7-9; CDR3: CASSLRSSRQHF; DNA: TGTGCCAGCAGCTTACGAAGCTCCCGGCAGCATTTT
D: NA; J: TRBJ2-1; size: NA; V: TRBV5-4; CDR3: CASRASLGSSYNEQFF; DNA: TGTGCCAGCAGGGCCAGCCTCGGAAGCTCCTACAATGAGCAGTTCTTC
D: NA; J: TRBJ2-2; size: NA; V: TRBV14; CDR3: CASSQVEDWAGELFF; DNA: TGTGCCAGCAGCCAAGTAGAGGATTGGGCCGGGGAGCTGTTTTTT
D: NA; J: TRBJ1-3; size: NA; V: TRBV6-4; CDR3: CASSADASSGNTIYF; DNA: TGTGCCAGCAGTGCGGACGCGAGCTCTGGAAACACCATATATTTT